The text below deals with one T cell receptor (beta chain). The data were obtained in a study of blood T cell repertoires in COVID-19. Overall study: In each case, the material was cDNA or gDNA derived from T cells, B-cell-depleted T cells, or PBMCs.

TCRdb's copy holds only in-frame clones and misses some; the assay was immunoSEQ multiplex PCR. The table lists fewer than 350,000 clones, 88% of them singletons. Looked up from germline, CDR1 is MNHEY and CDR2 is SVGAGI. The CDR3 totals 15 residues. V was clipped by 2 bases and J by 0 bases, with 11 bases between them. The sequenced sample was PBMCs or T cells enriched from blood (not recorded which). The source is a woman in her sixties in a cohort exposed to, infected with or recovered from COVID-19 (not recorded which). The chain joins TRBV6-5 to TRBJ2-7; no clear D gene. For the CDR3, the DNA is TGTGCCAGCAGTTACGCGTCCATTACCTCCTACGAGCAGTACTTC. It is translated as CASSYASITSYEQYF.